Listed here are 7 T cell receptor beta chains from one sample, sequenced in a study of T cell responses to AZD1222 COVID-19 vaccine. This table comes from immunoSEQ multiplex PCR, and its TCRdb copy is limited to in-frame clones, with some not included. The sample carries 100,000 or so clones, 80% to 95% recorded once. The specimen comprised peripheral blood, sampled on day 0 of AZD1222 vaccination. The receptors come from an adult in good health.

The rearrangement links TRBV9 to TRBJ1-6; D perhaps matches TRBD1 (5 bases). There are 15 residues in the CDR3. V lost 0 bases and J 6 bases, leaving 10 bases between the germline ends. CDR1 and CDR2 from the germline V gene are SGDLS and YYNGEE. The CDR3 spells CASSVGQGSNSPLHF. The CDR3, as DNA: TGTGCCAGCAGCGTAGGCCAGGGCTCTAATTCACCCCTCCACTTT.

The J gene is TRBJ2-1, the V gene TRBV10-1; 12 nucleotides align to TRBD2. The CDR3 covers 16 residues. V trimming: 6 bases; J trimming: 5 bases; junction bases outside the gene matches: 8. Germline V gene lookup returns CDR1 WNHNN and CDR2 SYGVQD (reference sequence). CDR3 in DNA: TGCGCCAGCAGCAATAATCTAGCGGGAGGGGACAATGAGCAGTTCTTC. Translated, it gives CASSNNLAGGDNEQFF.

This clone has just one count. The chain joins TRBV5-4 to TRBJ2-7; D gene uncertain. Germline CDR1 is SGHNT and CDR2 is YYREEE (reference sequence). The CDR3 is 15 residues long. With 4 bases removed from V and 2 bases from J, the gap between germline ends came to 16 bases. The CDR3 loop reads CASSPRAGVTYEQYF. The CDR3 nucleotides are TGTGCCAGCAGCCCCCGGGCAGGAGTCACCTACGAGCAGTACTTC.

The V and J genes are TRBV5-4 and TRBJ2-7; a possible D gene is TRBD2 (7 bases). The germline CDR1 and CDR2 sequences are SGHNT and YYREEE (reference sequence). V was shortened by 0 bases and J by 4 bases, with 11 bases between the two germline ends. This CDR3 comprises 14 residues. The CDR3 protein is CASSLARGGYEQYF. CDR3 bases: TGTGCCAGCAGCTTGGCTAGGGGGGGTTACGAGCAGTACTTC.

This sequence joins TRBV18 and TRBJ1-2; D gene uncertain. Germline lookup yields CDR1 KGHSH and CDR2 LQKENI. Deletions cut 2 bases from V and 8 bases from J, with 9 bases between. This CDR3 has 12 amino acids. CDR3 loop: CASSPSTGGYTF. The CDR3 DNA is TGTGCCAGCTCACCATCCACTGGGGGCTACACCTTC.

V usage is TRBV12-3 or TRBV12-4 and J usage is TRBJ2-5; no clear D. The length of the CDR3 is 11 residues. Trimming shortened V by 7 bases and J by 4 bases, and 7 bases separated the two germline ends. The CDR3 sequence: CASTSLETQYF. As DNA, the CDR3 is TGTGCCAGCACTTCGTTAGAGACCCAGTACTTC.

This clone has more than one count but fewer than ten. The chain employs TRBV5-1 and TRBJ1-4; 8 bases are a match to TRBD1. CDR3 length: 15 residues. Germline V gene data show CDR1 as SGHRS and CDR2 as YFSETQ. V lost 1 base, J lost 5 bases, and 4 bases stayed unmatched. CDR3 DNA: TGCGCCAGCAGCTTGACAGGGGGAGGGAATGAAAAACTGTTTTTT. Protein sequence: CASSLTGGGNEKLFF. Variable domain in full (rest from reference TRBV5-1 and TRBJ1-4): KAGVTQTPRYLIKTRGQQVTLSCSPISGHRSVSWYQQTPGQGLQFLFEYFSETQRNKGNFPGRFSGRQFSNSRSEMNVSTLELGDSALYLCASSLTGGGNEKLFFGSGTQLSVL.